These 10 T cell receptor beta chains were sequenced from one sample in a study of cytomegalovirus exposure and HLA in healthy donors (dated by TCRdb to the late 2010s). Library preparation was by the immunoSEQ multiplex PCR assay. The multiplex PCR relied on a mix of 60 forward primers for TCR Vbeta segments and 13 reverse primers for TCR Jbeta segments. In its TCRdb copy, this immuneACCESS table keeps in-frame sequences only and misses some clones. Where compared with another copy, unresolved V genes explain less than half of these, and the others have no known cause. Within this sample are roughly 63,000 clones, with around 75% of them counted one time only. Roughly 23% of the sample comes from the top ten. The specimen sequenced was PBMCs. The receptors here all came from a woman aged 40 to 55 in good health and CMV-seropositive.

As DNA, the CDR3 is TGTGCCAGCAGCAGACGGGGGACAGGGCATGCTTTCTTT. It specifies CASSRRGTGHAFF. The chain links TRBV9 to TRBJ1-1; TRBD1 aligns across 9 bases. The CDR3 totals 13 residues. Germline V gives CDR1 SGDLS, CDR2 YYNGEE. V lost 4 bases to trimming and J lost 11 bases; unmatched junction nucleotides: 9.

The CDR3 region is CASSPGGEREQPQHF. The CDR3 bases are TGCGCCAGCAGCCCAGGGGGAGAGAGGGAACAGCCCCAGCATTTT. The chain recombines TRBV5-1 with TRBJ1-5; 7 nucleotides match TRBD1. The junction had 11 bases not matched to a gene; V was cut back by 4 bases and J by 7 bases. The CDR3 sequence is 15 residues long. Germline V gene lookup returns CDR1 SGHRS and CDR2 YFSETQ. The full variable domain, completed using reference TRBV5-1 and TRBJ1-5, is KAGVTQTPRYLIKTRGQQVTLSCSPISGHRSVSWYQQTPGQGLQFLFEYFSETQRNKGNFPGRFSGRQFSNSRSEMNVSTLELGDSALYLCASSPGGEREQPQHFGDGTRLSIL.

The chain is built from TRBV5-1 and TRBJ2-3, with 7 nucleotides matching TRBD2. CDR3 length equals 13 residues. The junction had 3 bases not matched to a gene; V was cut back by 4 bases and J by 4 bases. Germline lookup yields CDR1 SGHRS and CDR2 YFSETQ. This chain's CDR3 is CASSGGGADTQYF. The CDR3 DNA reads TGCGCCAGCAGCGGTGGGGGGGCAGATACGCAGTATTTT.

This clone was found a few times. The rearrangement joins TRBV9 to TRBJ2-3, with D perhaps matching TRBD2 (6 bases). The length of the CDR3 is 14 residues. Trimming left V 0 bases short and J 7 bases short, with 12 bases between. Germline CDR1 and CDR2: SGDLS and YYNGEE. The CDR3: CASSVGGVSYTQYF. DNA of the CDR3: TGTGCCAGCAGCGTAGGGGGGGTCTCGTATACGCAGTATTTT.

The rearrangement joins TRBV25-1 to TRBJ1-5, with 7 bases identical to TRBD1. Trimming took 4 bases from V and 3 from J; bases not matched to a gene: 3. This CDR3 has 14 residues. Germline CDR1 and CDR2: MGHDK and SYGVNS. Written as DNA, the CDR3 is TGTGCCAGCAGTGGCGACAGGGACAATCAGCCCCAGCATTTT. This encodes CASSGDRDNQPQHF.

The chain combines TRBV7-9 with TRBJ2-7; D call uncertain. V was cut by 4 bases and J by 1 base, with 8 bases left in between. The CDR3 totals 13 residues. The germline V gene has CDR1 SEHNR and CDR2 FQNEAQ (reference sequence). The CDR3 loop is CASSSQVSYEQYF. The CDR3, as DNA: TGTGCCAGCAGCTCTCAGGTTTCCTACGAGCAGTACTTC.

This clone came up many times. CDR3 sequence (DNA): TGTGCCAGCAGCCGCGACAGGGTCTCTGGAAACACCATATATTTT. Its protein is CASSRDRVSGNTIYF. The chain carries TRBV14 and TRBJ1-3; TRBD1 matches at 7 bases. The ends lost 4 bases at V and 0 bases at J; junction bases unmatched: 3. CDR1 and CDR2 (germline): SGHDN, FVKESK. This CDR3 region has 15 residues.

The chain is built from TRBV9 and TRBJ2-5, with TRBD1 matching 10 bases. V dropped 4 bases and J dropped 4; count of bases not matched to a gene: 1. The CDR3 extends over 13 amino acids. Germline V gene sequence: CDR1 SGDLS, CDR2 YYNGEE. CDR3 residues: CASSRTGGETQYF. The CDR3, as DNA: TGTGCCAGCAGCAGGACAGGGGGAGAGACCCAGTACTTC.

The DNA for the CDR3 is TGTGCCAGCAGCCACGCACGGGTAGGGGGGGACGAGCAGTACTTC. Amino acid sequence: CASSHARVGGDEQYF. The rearrangement links TRBV7-8 to TRBJ2-7; D possibly corresponds to TRBD2 (7 bases). Germline V gene sequence: CDR1 SGHVS, CDR2 FQNEAQ. The CDR3 sequence is 15 residues long. V lost 5 bases and J 5 bases, leaving 19 bases between the germline ends. Based on the CDR3 plus reference TRBV7-8 and TRBJ2-7, the full variable domain is GAGVSQSPRYKVAKRGQDVALRCDPISGHVSLFWYQQALGQGPEFLTYFQNEAQLDKSGLPSDRFFAERPEGSVSTLKIQRTQQEDSAVYLCASSHARVGGDEQYFGPGTRLTVT.

V and J are TRBV25-1 and TRBJ2-2; D remains unclear. CDR3 length equals 11 residues. CDR1 is MGHDK, CDR2 SYGVNS, per germline. V lost 7 bases to trimming and J lost 3 bases, with 3 bases between them. Here the CDR3 reads CASTDTGELFF. The CDR3 DNA follows: TGTGCCAGCACTGACACCGGGGAGCTGTTTTTT. The whole variable domain, remainder taken from reference TRBV25-1 and TRBJ2-2, is EADIYQTPRYLVIGTGKKITLECSQTMGHDKMYWYQQDPGMELHLIHYSYGVNSTEKGDLSSESTVSRIRTEHFPLTLESARPSHTSQYLCASTDTGELFFGEGSRLTVL.